Described below is a single T cell receptor beta chain sequence and its context. Other DNA sequences from this sample encode an identical CDR3 as well. This sample was included in a study of blood T cell repertoires in COVID-19. About the study: COVID-19 samples collected from the United States, Italy and Spain covered acute and convalescent phases. Sample material is recorded as cDNA or gDNA derived from T cells, B-cell-depleted T cells, or PBMCs.

This CDR3 has 15 residues. V dropped 0 bases and J dropped 0 bases, with 7 bases sitting between them. Germline V lookup: CDR1 SGHRS, CDR2 YFSETQ. Original processing methods: Estimates of nucleated cell counts were drawn from the amplification of reference gene primers. The protocol was immunoSEQ multiplex PCR, while the TCRdb copy is restricted to in-frame clones and leaves out a portion. That table furnishes V, J and clone size, whereas the DNA furnished D and trimming. Found here are about 180,000 clones, roughly nine tenths of them singletons; the top ten hold 20% to 25%. Sequencing was carried out using peripheral blood. The chain links TRBV5-1 to TRBJ2-1, with D maybe TRBD2 (5 bases). The origin of this receptor is a man in his 70s with active or convalescent COVID-19. The CDR3 here is CASSLDGNSYNEQFF. CDR3 sequence (DNA): TGCGCCAGCAGCTTGGACGGGAACTCCTACAATGAGCAGTTCTTC.